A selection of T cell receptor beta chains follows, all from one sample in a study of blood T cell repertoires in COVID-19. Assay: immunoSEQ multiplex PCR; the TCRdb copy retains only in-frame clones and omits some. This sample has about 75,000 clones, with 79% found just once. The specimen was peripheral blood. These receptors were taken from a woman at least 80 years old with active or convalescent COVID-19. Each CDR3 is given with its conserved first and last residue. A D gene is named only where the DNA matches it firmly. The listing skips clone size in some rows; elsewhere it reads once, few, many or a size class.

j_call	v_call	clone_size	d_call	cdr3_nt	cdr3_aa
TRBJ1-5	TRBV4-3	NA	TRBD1	TGCGCCAGCAGCCAAGGGGTGACAGGGGGTCAGCCCCAGCATTTT	CASSQGVTGGQPQHF
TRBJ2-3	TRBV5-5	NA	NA	TGTGCCAGCAGCCGGGGAACAGGGATCACAGATACGCAGTATTTT	CASSRGTGITDTQYF
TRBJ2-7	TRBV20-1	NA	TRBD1	TGCAGTGCCAGGACAGGGTACGAGCAGTACTTC	CSARTGYEQYF
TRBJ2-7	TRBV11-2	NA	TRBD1	TGTGCCAGCAGCCGGGACAGGGACTACGAGCAGTACTTC	CASSRDRDYEQYF
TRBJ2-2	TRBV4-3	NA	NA	TGCGCCAGCAGCCAAGTTACATGGACTGCGAACACCGGGGAGCTGTTTTTT	CASSQVTWTANTGELFF
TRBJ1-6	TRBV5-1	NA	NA	TGCGCCAGCAGCCCGGCCTCCGGACAGCTCAATTCACCCCTCCACTTT	CASSPASGQLNSPLHF
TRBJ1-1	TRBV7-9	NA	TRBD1	TGTGCCAGCAGCTGGGGACAGACGAACACTGAAGCTTTCTTT	CASSWGQTNTEAFF
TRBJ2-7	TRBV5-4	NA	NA	TGTGCCAGCAGCCCGAACAGGCGTTCCTACGAGCAGTACTTC	CASSPNRRSYEQYF
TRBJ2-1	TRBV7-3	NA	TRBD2	TGTGCCAGCAGCCTAGCGGGAGGGACCTACAATGAGCAGTTCTTC	CASSLAGGTYNEQFF
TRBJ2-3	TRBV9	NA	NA	TGTGCCAGCAGCGTAGGGCGGGCCCCCCCAGATACGCAGTATTTT	CASSVGRAPPDTQYF
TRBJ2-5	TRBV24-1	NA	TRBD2	TGTGCCACCAGTGATCCCCGGGGGGTCGAGACCCAGTACTTC	CATSDPRGVETQYF
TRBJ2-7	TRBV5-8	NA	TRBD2	TGTGCCAGCAGCCCGGGACTATATGGGAACTACGAGCAGTACTTC	CASSPGLYGNYEQYF
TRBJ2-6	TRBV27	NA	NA	TGTGCCAGCAGTTTTCACTCTGGGGCCAACGTCCTGACTTTC	CASSFHSGANVLTF
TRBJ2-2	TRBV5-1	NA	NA	TGCGCCAGCAGCGCGGAACCCAACACCGGGGAGCTGTTTTTT	CASSAEPNTGELFF
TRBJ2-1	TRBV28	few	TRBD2	TGTGCCAGCAGTTTTGGGGGACTAGCGGGGTACAATGAGCAGTTCTTC	CASSFGGLAGYNEQFF
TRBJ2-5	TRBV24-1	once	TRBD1	TGTGCCACCAGTGATCCGGGACAGACCCAAGAGACCCAGTACTTC	CATSDPGQTQETQYF
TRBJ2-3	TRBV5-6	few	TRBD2	TGTGCCAGCAGCTTGTACCGCGCACGGGGGGCAGATACGCAGTATTTT	CASSLYRARGADTQYF
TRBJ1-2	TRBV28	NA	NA	TGTGCCAGCAGATGGGGGCCGCTAGGTTACTATGGCTACACCTTC	CASRWGPLGYYGYTF
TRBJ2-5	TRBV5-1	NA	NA	TGCGCCAGCTTTTTAAGGGGGGGATTCCCGGAGACCCAGTACTTC	CASFLRGGFPETQYF
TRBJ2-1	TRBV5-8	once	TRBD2	TGTGCCAGCAGCTTGGGACTAGCGGGGGCCTACAATGAGCAGTTCTTC	CASSLGLAGAYNEQFF
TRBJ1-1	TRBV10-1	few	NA	TGCGCCAGCAGTGAAGCACGAGACACTGAAGCTTTCTTT	CASSEARDTEAFF
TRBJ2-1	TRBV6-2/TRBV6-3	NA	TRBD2	TGTGCCAGCAGTAGTCTGGTTGGCGGGGGGGGGATTGAGGACAATGAGCAGTTCTTC	CASSSLVGGGGIEDNEQFF
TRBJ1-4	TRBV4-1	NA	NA	TGCGCCAGCAGCCGCCTACAGCCCGCGAATGAAAAACTGTTTTTT	CASSRLQPANEKLFF
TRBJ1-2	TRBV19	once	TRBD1	TGTGCCAGCAACAGGGGGCGAAACTATGGCTACACCTTC	CASNRGRNYGYTF
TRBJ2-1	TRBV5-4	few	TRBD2	TGTGCCAGCAGCTTGTATAGCGGGGGCCACAATGAGCAGTTCTTC	CASSLYSGGHNEQFF
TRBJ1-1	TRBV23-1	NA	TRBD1	TGCGCCAGCAGCCTCCCGCGACAGGGGAACACTGAAGCTTTCTTT	CASSLPRQGNTEAFF
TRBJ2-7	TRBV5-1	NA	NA	TGCGCCAGCAGCTTTAGTGTCGGACAGACGGGATACGAGCAGTACTTC	CASSFSVGQTGYEQYF
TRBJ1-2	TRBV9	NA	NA	TGTGCCAGCAGCGTAATCGGGACATCAACCTATGGCTACACCTTC	CASSVIGTSTYGYTF
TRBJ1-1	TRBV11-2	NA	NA	TGTGCCAGCACCCCCCTCCGGGTGGGCAGGAGGACTGAAGCTTTCTTT	CASTPLRVGRRTEAFF
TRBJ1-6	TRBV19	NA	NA	TGTGCCAGTAGTACTTCAGGCCAGGCGAATTCACCCCTCCACTTT	CASSTSGQANSPLHF
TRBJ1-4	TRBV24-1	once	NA	TGTGCCACACGGGGGGAAGCGGATGAAAAACTGTTTTTT	CATRGEADEKLFF
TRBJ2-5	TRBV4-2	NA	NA	TGTGCCAGCAGCCAGGCTGGTAACCAAGAGACCCAGTACTTC	CASSQAGNQETQYF
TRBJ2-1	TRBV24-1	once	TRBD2	TGTGCCACTAGTACGGGCGGGAGATACAATGAGCAGTTCTTC	CATSTGGRYNEQFF
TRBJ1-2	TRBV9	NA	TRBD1	TGTGCCAGCAGCGGATGGACAGGGTTTGGCTACACCTTC	CASSGWTGFGYTF
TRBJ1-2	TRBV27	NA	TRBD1	TGTGCCAGCAGTGGGGGAGGGACAGGCACCTATGGCTACACCTTC	CASSGGGTGTYGYTF
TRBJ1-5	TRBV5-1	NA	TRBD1	TGCGCCAGCAGCAGAGGGGGCGCGGATCAGCCCCAGCATTTT	CASSRGGADQPQHF
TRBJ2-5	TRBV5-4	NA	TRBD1	TGTGCCAGCAGCCTAGCCACAGGGGTAGGCCAAGAGACCCAGTACTTC	CASSLATGVGQETQYF
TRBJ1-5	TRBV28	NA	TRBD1	TGTGCCAGCAGGTACTTGGACAGGGGCAATCAGCCCCAGCATTTT	CASRYLDRGNQPQHF
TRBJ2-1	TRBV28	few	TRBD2	TGTGCCAGCAGTCCAGCGGGAGGGCAGTACAATGAGCAGTTCTTC	CASSPAGGQYNEQFF
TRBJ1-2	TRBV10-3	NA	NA	TGTGCCATCAGTGAGATCGGCCAGGGTTACGGCTACACCTTC	CAISEIGQGYGYTF
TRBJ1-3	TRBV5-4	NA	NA	TGTGCCAGCAGCGCAACTCGGGGTACCTCTGGAAACACCATATATTTT	CASSATRGTSGNTIYF
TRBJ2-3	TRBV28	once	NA	TGTGCCAGCCGGTTTTTCAGACAGAGCCACACAGATACGCAGTATTTT	CASRFFRQSHTDTQYF
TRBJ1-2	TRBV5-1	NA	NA	TGCGCCAGCAGCTTGGAACCCCCCAGGGCCGCTAGGTATGGCTACACCTTC	CASSLEPPRAARYGYTF
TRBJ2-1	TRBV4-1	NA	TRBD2	TGCGCCAGCAGCCAGTGGGGGGGAGGCCCGTCCAAATATCTAAGCTCCTACAATGAGCAGTTCTTC	CASSQWGGGPSKYLSSYNEQFF
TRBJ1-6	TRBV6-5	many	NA	TGTGCCAGCAGTTACTTCGGGGAGGGGAGTTCACCCCTCCACTTT	CASSYFGEGSSPLHF
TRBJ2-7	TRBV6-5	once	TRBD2	TGTGCCAGCAACAAGGGCAGCGGGAGTACCTACGAGCAGTACTTC	CASNKGSGSTYEQYF
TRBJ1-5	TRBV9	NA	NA	TGTGCCAGCAGCGTAGAGGCAGGGAATCAGCCCCAGCATTTT	CASSVEAGNQPQHF
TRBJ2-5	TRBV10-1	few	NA	TGCGCCAGCAGTGAAGCAGGCCAAGAGACCCAGTACTTC	CASSEAGQETQYF